This paragraph covers one T cell receptor beta chain sequence. What it binds is unknown. The data originate from a study of T cells after yellow fever vaccination. The CDR3 extends over 15 amino acids. V shed 6 bases and J 3 bases; nucleotides not matched to a gene: 3. The germline V gene encodes CDR1 SGHAT and CDR2 FQNNGV. The 5'RACE template-switching step produced TCR cDNA and added a universal primer site and UMIs. TCRdb independently ran MiXCR on the 5' RACE reads; one entry per CDR3 protein. Altogether under 700,000 distinct CDR3 sequences are present, approximately 16% being singletons, with the ten largest covering 17%. Study findings and constraints: Clonotype sharing between CD4 and CD8 compartments was small. Most clones from primary vaccination were detected again post-booster (roughly 96% CD4, about 88% CD8).

The chain recombines TRBV11-2 with TRBJ2-2; TRBD2 aligns across 11 bases. This specimen was PBMCs, taken 4 to 6 days after the first yellow fever vaccination. This sequence originates from a man aged 18-30 years who received the YFV17D yellow fever vaccine. CDR3: CASRLAGVDTGELFF. Here the CDR3 DNA reads TGTGCCAGCAGACTAGCGGGGGTTGACACCGGGGAGCTGTTTTTT.